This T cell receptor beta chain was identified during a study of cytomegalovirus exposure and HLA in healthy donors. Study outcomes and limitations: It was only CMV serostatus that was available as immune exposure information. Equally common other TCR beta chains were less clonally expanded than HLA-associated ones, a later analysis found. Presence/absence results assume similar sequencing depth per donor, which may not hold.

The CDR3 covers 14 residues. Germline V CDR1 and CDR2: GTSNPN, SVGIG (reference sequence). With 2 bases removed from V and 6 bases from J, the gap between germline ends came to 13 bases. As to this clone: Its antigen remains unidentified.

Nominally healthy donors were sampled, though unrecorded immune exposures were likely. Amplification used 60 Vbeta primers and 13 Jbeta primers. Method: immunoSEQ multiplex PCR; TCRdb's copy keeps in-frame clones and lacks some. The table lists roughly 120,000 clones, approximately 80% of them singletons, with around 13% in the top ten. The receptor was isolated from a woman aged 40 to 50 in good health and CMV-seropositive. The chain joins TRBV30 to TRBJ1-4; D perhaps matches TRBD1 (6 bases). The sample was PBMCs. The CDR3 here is CAWSFRQVDEKLFF. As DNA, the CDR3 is TGTGCCTGGAGTTTCAGACAGGTGGATGAAAAACTGTTTTTT.